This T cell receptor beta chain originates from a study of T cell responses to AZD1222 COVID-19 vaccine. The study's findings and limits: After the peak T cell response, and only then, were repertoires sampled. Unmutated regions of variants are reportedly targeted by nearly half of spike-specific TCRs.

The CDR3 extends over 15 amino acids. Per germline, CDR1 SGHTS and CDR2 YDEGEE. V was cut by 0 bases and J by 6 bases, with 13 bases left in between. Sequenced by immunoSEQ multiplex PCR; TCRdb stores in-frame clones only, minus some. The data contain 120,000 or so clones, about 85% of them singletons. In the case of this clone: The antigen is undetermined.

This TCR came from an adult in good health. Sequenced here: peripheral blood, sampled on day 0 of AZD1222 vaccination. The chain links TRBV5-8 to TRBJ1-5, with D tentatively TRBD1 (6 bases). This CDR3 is CASSLGSGAGQPQHF. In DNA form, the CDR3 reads TGTGCCAGCAGCTTGGGGTCGGGGGCCGGTCAGCCCCAGCATTTT. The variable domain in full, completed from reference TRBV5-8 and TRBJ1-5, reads EAGVTQSPTHLIKTRGQQATLRCSPISGHTSVYWYQQALGLGLQFLLWYDEGEERNRGNFPPRFSGRQFPNYSSELNVNALELEDSALYLCASSLGSGAGQPQHFGDGTRLSIL.